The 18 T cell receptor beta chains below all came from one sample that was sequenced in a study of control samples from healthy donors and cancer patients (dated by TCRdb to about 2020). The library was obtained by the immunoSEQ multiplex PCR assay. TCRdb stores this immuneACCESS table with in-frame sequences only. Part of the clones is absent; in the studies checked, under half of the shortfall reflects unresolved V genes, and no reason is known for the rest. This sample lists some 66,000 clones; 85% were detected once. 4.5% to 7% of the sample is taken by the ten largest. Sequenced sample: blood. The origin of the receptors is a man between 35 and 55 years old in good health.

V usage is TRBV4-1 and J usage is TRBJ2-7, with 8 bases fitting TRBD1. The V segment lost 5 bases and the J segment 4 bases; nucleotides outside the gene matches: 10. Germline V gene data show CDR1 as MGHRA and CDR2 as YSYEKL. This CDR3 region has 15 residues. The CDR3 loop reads CASSNDRGGSYEQYF. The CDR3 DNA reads TGCGCCAGCAGCAACGACAGGGGAGGAAGTTACGAGCAGTACTTC.

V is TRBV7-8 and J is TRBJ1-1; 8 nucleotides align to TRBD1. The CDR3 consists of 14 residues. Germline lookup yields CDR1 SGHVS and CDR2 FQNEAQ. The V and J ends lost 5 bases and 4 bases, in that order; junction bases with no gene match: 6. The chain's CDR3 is CASSRGTGITEAFF. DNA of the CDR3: TGTGCCAGCAGCAGAGGGACAGGTATCACTGAAGCTTTCTTT.

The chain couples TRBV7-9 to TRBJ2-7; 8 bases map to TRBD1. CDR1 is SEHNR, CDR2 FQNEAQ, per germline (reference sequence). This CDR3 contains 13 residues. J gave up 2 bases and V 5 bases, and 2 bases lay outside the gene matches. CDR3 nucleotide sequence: TGTGCCAGCAGCCCGACAGGGGCCTACGAGCAGTACTTC. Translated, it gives CASSPTGAYEQYF.

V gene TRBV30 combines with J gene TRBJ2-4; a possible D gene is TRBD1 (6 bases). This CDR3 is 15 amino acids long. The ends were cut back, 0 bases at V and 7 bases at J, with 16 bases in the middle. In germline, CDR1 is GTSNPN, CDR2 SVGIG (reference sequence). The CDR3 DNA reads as TGTGCCTGGAGTGTACCCAGGACAAGGGGGAACATTCAGTACTTC. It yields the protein CAWSVPRTRGNIQYF. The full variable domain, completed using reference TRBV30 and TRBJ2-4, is SQTIHQWPATLVQPVGSPLSLECTVEGTSNPNLYWYRQAAGRGLQLLFYSVGIGQISSEVPQNLSASRPQDRQFILSSKKLLLSDSGFYLCAWSVPRTRGNIQYFGAGTRLSVL.

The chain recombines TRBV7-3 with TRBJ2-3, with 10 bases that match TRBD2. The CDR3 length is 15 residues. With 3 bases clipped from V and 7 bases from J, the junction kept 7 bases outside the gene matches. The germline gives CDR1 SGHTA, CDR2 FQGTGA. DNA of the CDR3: TGTGCCAGCAGCTTGGCTAGCGGGGGCCAATATACGCAGTATTTT. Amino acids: CASSLASGGQYTQYF.

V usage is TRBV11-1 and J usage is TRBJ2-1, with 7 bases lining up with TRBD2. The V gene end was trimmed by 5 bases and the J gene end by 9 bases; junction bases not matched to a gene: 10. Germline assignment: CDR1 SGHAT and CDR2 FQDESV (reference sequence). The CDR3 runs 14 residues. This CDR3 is CASSRIREAGEQFF. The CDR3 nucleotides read TGTGCCAGCAGCCGAATCCGGGAGGCGGGTGAGCAGTTCTTC.

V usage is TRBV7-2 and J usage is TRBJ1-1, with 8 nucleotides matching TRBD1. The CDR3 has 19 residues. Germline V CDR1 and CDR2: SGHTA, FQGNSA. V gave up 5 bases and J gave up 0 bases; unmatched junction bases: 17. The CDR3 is CASSPDRGLPADMNTEAFF. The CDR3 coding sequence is TGTGCCAGCAGCCCCGACAGGGGCCTACCAGCTGACATGAACACTGAAGCTTTCTTT.

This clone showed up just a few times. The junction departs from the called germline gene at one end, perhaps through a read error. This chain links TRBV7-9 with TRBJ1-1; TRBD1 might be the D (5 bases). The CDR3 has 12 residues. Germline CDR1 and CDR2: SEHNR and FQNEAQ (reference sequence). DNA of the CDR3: TGTGCCAGCAGTTTAGGCGGTCCAGGGGCTTTCTTT. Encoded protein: CASSLGGPGAFF.

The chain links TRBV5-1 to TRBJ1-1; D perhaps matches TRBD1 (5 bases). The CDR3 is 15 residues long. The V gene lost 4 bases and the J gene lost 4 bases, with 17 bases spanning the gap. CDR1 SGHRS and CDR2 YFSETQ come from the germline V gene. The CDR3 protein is CASSLDGRAGTEAFF. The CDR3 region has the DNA TGCGCCAGCAGCCTTGATGGCAGGGCGGGCACTGAAGCTTTCTTT.

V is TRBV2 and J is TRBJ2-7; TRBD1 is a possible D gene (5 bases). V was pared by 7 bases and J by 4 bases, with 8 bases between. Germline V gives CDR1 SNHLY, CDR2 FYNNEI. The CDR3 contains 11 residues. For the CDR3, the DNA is TGTGCCAGCAAGCAGGGTTACGAGCAGTACTTC. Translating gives CASKQGYEQYF.

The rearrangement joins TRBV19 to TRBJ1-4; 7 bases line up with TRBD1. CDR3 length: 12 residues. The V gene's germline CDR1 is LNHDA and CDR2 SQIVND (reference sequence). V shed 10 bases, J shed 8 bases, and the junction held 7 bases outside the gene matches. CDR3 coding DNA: TGTGCCACTCAGGGGGTCGGAGAAAAACTGTTTTTT. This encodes CATQGVGEKLFF.

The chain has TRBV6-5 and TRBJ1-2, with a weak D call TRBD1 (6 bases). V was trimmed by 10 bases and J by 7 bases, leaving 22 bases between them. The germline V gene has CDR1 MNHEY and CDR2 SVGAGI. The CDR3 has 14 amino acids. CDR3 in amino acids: CAIADQGTEGGYTF. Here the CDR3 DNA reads TGTGCCATCGCGGATCAGGGGACTGAGGGTGGCTACACCTTC.

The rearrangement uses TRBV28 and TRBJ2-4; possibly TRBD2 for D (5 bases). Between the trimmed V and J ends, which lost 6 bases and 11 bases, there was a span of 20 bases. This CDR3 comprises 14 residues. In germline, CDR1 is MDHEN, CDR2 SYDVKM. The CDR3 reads CASRALTRVAFQYF. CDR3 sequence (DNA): TGTGCCAGCAGGGCCTTAACTAGGGTAGCGTTTCAGTACTTC. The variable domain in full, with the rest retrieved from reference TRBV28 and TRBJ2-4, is DVKVTQSSRYLVKRTGEKVFLECVQDMDHENMFWYRQDPGLGLRLIYFSYDVKMKEKGDIPEGYSVSREKKERFSLILESASTNQTSMYLCASRALTRVAFQYFGAGTRLSVL.

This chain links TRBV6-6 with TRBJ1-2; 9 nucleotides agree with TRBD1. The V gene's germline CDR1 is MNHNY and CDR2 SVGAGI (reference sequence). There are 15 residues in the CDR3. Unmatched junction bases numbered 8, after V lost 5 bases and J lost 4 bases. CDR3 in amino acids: CASSDRDRDSYGYTF. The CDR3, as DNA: TGTGCCAGCAGTGACCGGGACAGGGATTCCTATGGCTACACCTTC.

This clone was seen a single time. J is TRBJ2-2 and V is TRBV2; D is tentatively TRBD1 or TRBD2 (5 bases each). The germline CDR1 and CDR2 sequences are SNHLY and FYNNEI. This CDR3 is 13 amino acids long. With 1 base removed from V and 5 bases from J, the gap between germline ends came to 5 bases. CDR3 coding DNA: TGTGCCAGCAGTGAAGGGGGGACCGGGGAGCTGTTTTTT. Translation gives CASSEGGTGELFF.

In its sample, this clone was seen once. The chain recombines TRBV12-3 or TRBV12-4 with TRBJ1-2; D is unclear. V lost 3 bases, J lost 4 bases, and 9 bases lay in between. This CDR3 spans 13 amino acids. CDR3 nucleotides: TGTGCCAGCAGTTTTATAGGGCTCTATGGCTACACCTTC. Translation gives CASSFIGLYGYTF.

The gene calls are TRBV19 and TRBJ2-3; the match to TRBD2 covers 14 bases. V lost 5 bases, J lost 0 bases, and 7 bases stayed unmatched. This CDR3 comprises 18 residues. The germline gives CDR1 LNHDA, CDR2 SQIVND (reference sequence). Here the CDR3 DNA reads TGTGCCAGTAGTGGGACTAGCGGGGGTCACCCTAGCACAGATACGCAGTATTTT. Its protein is CASSGTSGGHPSTDTQYF.

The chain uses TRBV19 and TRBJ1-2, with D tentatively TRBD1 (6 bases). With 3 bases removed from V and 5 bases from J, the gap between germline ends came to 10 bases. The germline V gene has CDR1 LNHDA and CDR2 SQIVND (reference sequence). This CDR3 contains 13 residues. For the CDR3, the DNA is TGTGCCAGTAGTATCTCGGACAGTTATGGCTACACCTTC. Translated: CASSISDSYGYTF.